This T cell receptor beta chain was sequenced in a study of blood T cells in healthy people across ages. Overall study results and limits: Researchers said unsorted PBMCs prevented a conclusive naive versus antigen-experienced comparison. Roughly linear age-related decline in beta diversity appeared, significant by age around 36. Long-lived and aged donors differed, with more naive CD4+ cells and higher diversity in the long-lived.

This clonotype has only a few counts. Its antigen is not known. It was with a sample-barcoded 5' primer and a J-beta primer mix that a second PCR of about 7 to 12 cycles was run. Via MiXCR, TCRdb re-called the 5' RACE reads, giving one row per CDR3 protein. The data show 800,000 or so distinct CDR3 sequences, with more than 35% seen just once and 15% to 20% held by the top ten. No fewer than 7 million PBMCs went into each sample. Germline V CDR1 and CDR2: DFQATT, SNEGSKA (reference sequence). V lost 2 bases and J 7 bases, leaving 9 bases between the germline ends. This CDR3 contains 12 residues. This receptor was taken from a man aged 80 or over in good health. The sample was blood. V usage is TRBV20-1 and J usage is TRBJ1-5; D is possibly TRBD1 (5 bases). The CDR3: CSARMGEQPQHF. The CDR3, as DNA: TGCAGTGCTAGAATGGGGGAGCAGCCCCAGCATTTT.